This entry features one T cell receptor (beta chain) sequence. With the read ending 3 residues before the CDR3 end, the germline J gene is used to fill in that end. The assay was immunoSEQ multiplex PCR, and TCRdb's table has in-frame clones only and misses some. In total, the table holds tens of thousands of clones. The data were obtained in a study of T cells in women clearing cervical HPV infection. In germline, CDR1 is LNHDA, CDR2 SQIVND (reference sequence). V lost 6 bases and J lost 2; bases outside the gene matches: 6. The CDR3 has 15 amino acids. The chain is built from TRBV19 and TRBJ2-1; 8 nucleotides line up with TRBD1. The sequenced sample consisted of blood buffy coat. This clonotype originated in a woman aged 18 to 75 with a cervical HPV16 infection that either progressed to CIN3+ or cleared (not recorded which). This chain's CDR3 is CASSLGTGTYNEQFF. CDR3 bases read: TGTGCCAGTAGCCTCGGGACAGGCACCTACAATGAG.